This TCR beta chain came from a study of tumor-infiltrating lymphocytes in primary liver carcinoma. The CDR3 runs to 15 residues. V dropped 1 base and J dropped 3; count of bases not matched to a gene: 4. Germline V gene sequence: CDR1 SGHAT, CDR2 FQNNGV. The researchers obtained blood RNA from unsorted whole blood and also extracted germline DNA. TCR beta cDNA was made from roughly 500 ng total RNA with a constant-region primer. Researchers made the TCR beta libraries by running three nested multiplex PCR rounds with slightly modified ARM-PCR. TRBV1-TRBV30 forward primers paired with a C-beta reverse primer were used in the first two PCR rounds, which ran approximately 11 cycles each. TCRdb re-derived calls from the multiplex PCR reads in MiXCR, one entry per CDR3 protein. The sample yields 300,000 to 350,000 distinct CDR3 sequences, less than 65% seen once.

This sequence was found in a man aged 40-49 years with primary liver carcinoma and hepatitis B virus infection. The genes are TRBV11-2 and TRBJ2-3; 7 bases map to TRBD2. Sequencing input: peripheral blood. As DNA, the CDR3 is TGTGCCAGCAGCTTAGTCCGTAGCGGGACAGATACGCAGTATTTT. Encoded protein: CASSLVRSGTDTQYF.